The sequence of this TCR beta chain was determined in a study of blood T cell repertoires in COVID-19. TCRdb keeps only in-frame clones here, not all; method: immunoSEQ multiplex PCR. The table includes approximately 300,000 clones, approximately 85% detected once. Cohorts were determined from participant-reported clinical history. The germline V and J ends were trimmed by 0 bases and 9 bases, with 12 bases remaining between them. Germline-derived CDR1 and CDR2 are SGHAT and FQNNGV. The CDR3 consists of 14 residues. The receptor comes from a woman in her twenties or thirties who had recovered from COVID-19. The sample was PBMCs or T cells enriched from blood (not recorded which). The chain joins TRBV11-2 to TRBJ2-1; D is possibly TRBD2 (5 bases). CDR3 loop: CASSLDPSSVEQFF. The CDR3 nucleotides are TGTGCCAGCAGCTTAGATCCTAGCTCAGTTGAGCAGTTCTTC.